The 9 T cell receptor beta chains given below trace back to one sample, sequenced in a study of T cells in localized non-small cell lung cancer. Repertoires were generated with immunoSEQ multiplex PCR, while TCRdb's copy carries only in-frame clones and drops some. The table has about 16,000 clones, about 89% seen once. The sequencing here drew on peripheral blood, taken before any cancer treatment. These TCRs come from a male donor at least 60 years old with stage II squamous cell lung carcinoma.

This sequence joins TRBV7-9 and TRBJ2-1; D tentatively fits TRBD1 or TRBD2 (5 bases each). There are 14 residues in the CDR3. V was shortened by 1 base and J by 7 bases, with 11 bases between the two germline ends. Looked up from germline, CDR1 is SEHNR and CDR2 is FQNEAQ (reference sequence). CDR3 DNA sequence: TGTGCCAGCAGCTTAGTACGCAGGGAGAATGAGCAGTTCTTC. As protein: CASSLVRRENEQFF.

This clone was detected only once. The J gene is TRBJ2-7, the V gene TRBV21-1; the D call TRBD1 from the table was never checked on the DNA. TRBV21-1 is termed a pseudogene. The CDR3 contains 18 residues. The CDR3 reads CASSKDREVTSESYEQYF. CDR3 nucleotides: TGTGCCAGCAGCAAGGACAGGGAGGTTACTAGCGAGTCCTACGAGCAGTACTTC.

The rearrangement joins TRBV6-6 to TRBJ2-2, with 11 positions matching TRBD2. Germline loops: CDR1 MNHNY, CDR2 SVGAGI (reference sequence). The CDR3 covers 15 residues. Germline trimming cut 2 bases from V and 5 bases from J; bases unmatched to any gene: 1. CDR3 nucleotides: TGTGCCAGCAGTTACACTAGCGGGAGTACCGGGGAGCTGTTTTTT. Residues: CASSYTSGSTGELFF.

The V call is TRBV25-1, the J call TRBJ2-5; 7 bases are shared with TRBD2. The J call is uncertain, as TRBJ2-7 better fits the DNA end. The CDR3 runs 13 residues. The V gene's germline CDR1 is MGHDK and CDR2 SYGVNS. CDR3 residues: CASSGAGLYEQYF. Here the CDR3 DNA reads TGTGCCAGCAGTGGAGCGGGGTTATACGAGCAGTACTTC.

The chain has TRBV7-9 and TRBJ2-3; D is unclear. The CDR3 has 13 residues. V was clipped by 5 bases and J by 4 bases, with 10 bases between them. Germline assignment: CDR1 SEHNR and CDR2 FQNEAQ (reference sequence). The CDR3 here is CASSPREADTQYF. CDR3 nucleotides: TGTGCCAGCAGCCCCCGCGAGGCAGATACGCAGTATTTT.

The chain combines TRBV5-1 with TRBJ2-7; TRBD2 might be the D (5 bases). Germline lookup yields CDR1 SGHRS and CDR2 YFSETQ. The CDR3 contains 15 residues. The V end lost 1 base, the J end lost 4 bases, and 15 bases lay between the germline ends. The CDR3 loop is CASSLSANRGYEQYF. Here the CDR3 DNA reads TGCGCCAGCAGCTTGAGTGCTAATCGGGGATACGAGCAGTACTTC. Filled out from reference TRBV5-1 and TRBJ2-7, the complete variable domain reads KAGVTQTPRYLIKTRGQQVTLSCSPISGHRSVSWYQQTPGQGLQFLFEYFSETQRNKGNFPGRFSGRQFSNSRSEMNVSTLELGDSALYLCASSLSANRGYEQYFGPGTRLTVT.

This clone was seen a single time. The V and J genes are TRBV7-9 and TRBJ2-3; 8 nucleotides match TRBD1. The V segment lost 6 bases and the J segment 2 bases; nucleotides outside the gene matches: 10. Germline V gene data show CDR1 as SEHNR and CDR2 as FQNEAQ (reference sequence). The CDR3 totals 16 residues. CDR3 sequence reads: CASRFKTGDPTDTQYF. CDR3 DNA sequence: TGTGCCAGCAGATTTAAGACAGGGGACCCCACAGATACGCAGTATTTT.

The CDR3 region is CASSVGLTGRNYGYTF. The CDR3 DNA follows: TGTGCCAGCAGCGTGGGACTGACAGGACGAAACTATGGCTACACCTTC. The chain couples TRBV9 to TRBJ1-2; weak D call: TRBD1 (6 bases). This CDR3 has 16 amino acids. CDR1 SGDLS and CDR2 YYNGEE come from the germline V gene. Trimming shortened V by 2 bases and J by 2 bases, and 16 bases separated the two germline ends.

The chain employs TRBV18 and TRBJ1-2, with 9 positions matching TRBD1. V trimming: 3 bases; J trimming: 8 bases; junction bases outside the gene matches: 13. Germline CDR1 and CDR2: KGHSH and LQKENI. This CDR3 has 16 amino acids. The CDR3 protein is CASSPSSGTGGLGYTF. CDR3 nucleotide sequence: TGTGCCAGCTCACCGTCTTCCGGAACAGGGGGCTTAGGCTACACCTTC.